This T cell receptor (beta chain) was documented in a study of OX40 agonist ivuxolimab in advanced cancers. The wider study: An agonistic anti-OX40 (CD134) antibody, ivuxolimab, was used to treat the patients.

Study outcomes and limitations: Antigen specificity remained undetermined for the expanded peripheral T cells.

About this clone itself: No antigen is known for it.

J lost 1 base, V lost 1 base, and 12 bases had no gene match. This CDR3 region has 18 residues. CDR1 LNHDA and CDR2 SQIVND come from the germline V gene (reference sequence). The method was immunoSEQ multiplex PCR; TCRdb's version includes in-frame clones alone and lacks a portion of them. The sample has roughly 50,000 clones, approximately 89% seen once. The chain carries TRBV19 and TRBJ2-7; 8 nucleotides match TRBD1. This receptor was taken from an adult with an advanced solid tumor such as melanoma, head and neck, liver or kidney cancer. The sample here was CD4+ or CD8+ T cells sorted from blood, taken in a trial of the OX40 agonist ivuxolimab. CDR3 sequence reads: CASSIVFMTGQGSYEQYF. The DNA for the CDR3 is TGTGCCAGTAGTATAGTCTTCATGACCGGACAGGGTTCCTACGAGCAGTACTTC. Drawing the rest from reference TRBV19 and TRBJ2-7, the complete variable domain is DGGITQSPKYLFRKEGQNVTLSCEQNLNHDAMYWYRQDPGQGLRLIYYSQIVNDFQKGDIAEGYSVSREKKESFPLTVTSAQKNPTAFYLCASSIVFMTGQGSYEQYFGPGTRLTVT.